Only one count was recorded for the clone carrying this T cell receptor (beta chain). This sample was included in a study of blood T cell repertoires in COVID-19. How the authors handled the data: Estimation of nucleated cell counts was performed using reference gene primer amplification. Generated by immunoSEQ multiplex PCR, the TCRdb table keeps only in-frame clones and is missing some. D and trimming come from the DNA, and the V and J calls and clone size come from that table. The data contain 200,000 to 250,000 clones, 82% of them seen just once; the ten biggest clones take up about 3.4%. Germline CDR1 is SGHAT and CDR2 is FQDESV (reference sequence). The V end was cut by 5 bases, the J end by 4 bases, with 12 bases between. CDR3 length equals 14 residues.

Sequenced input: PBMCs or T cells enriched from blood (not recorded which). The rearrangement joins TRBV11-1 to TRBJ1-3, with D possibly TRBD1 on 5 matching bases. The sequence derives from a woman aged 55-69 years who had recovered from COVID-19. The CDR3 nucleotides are TGTGCCAGCAGCCCGACAGTGAGGGGAAACACCATATATTTT. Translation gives CASSPTVRGNTIYF.